This TCR beta chain derives from a study of beta chain features in type 1 diabetes. The germline CDR1 and CDR2 sequences are GTSNPN and SVGIG (reference sequence). The length of the CDR3 is 14 residues. The ends were cut back, 2 bases at V and 1 base at J, with 11 bases in the middle. What was sequenced were expressed TCRB transcripts, since all of the isolated RNA had been reverse transcribed. Libraries were prepared by immunoSEQ multiplex PCR; TCRdb keeps only in-frame clonotypes and omits some of them. The sample consists of some 250,000 clones, 25% to 35% of them appearing once. The gene calls are TRBV30 and TRBJ1-1; possibly TRBD1 for D (6 bases). The clonotype was recovered from a man aged 30-40 years in good health. Material: central memory CD4+ T cells from blood. The CDR3 DNA is TGTGCCTGGAGTCCGCCACAGGGGAACACTGAAGCTTTCTTT. Residues: CAWSPPQGNTEAFF.